The 27 T cell receptor beta chains below all came from one sample that was sequenced in a study of CD8 T cells in Susac syndrome. A quantity of about 0.45 to 1 ug RNA underwent reverse transcription using random hexamers. TCRdb passed the immunoSEQ multiplex PCR reads through MiXCR, listing each CDR3 protein once. The sample shows fewer than 350,000 distinct CDR3 sequences, 89% of them seen only once. Sequencing was performed on CD8+ T cells from PBMCs. These receptor sequences come from a human donor with multiple sclerosis.

CDR3 region: CASSAPGQGHEQYF. As DNA, the CDR3 is TGTGCCAGCAGCGCCCCGGGACAGGGACACGAGCAGTACTTC. J is TRBJ2-7 and V is TRBV7-9, with TRBD1 matching over 9 bases. With V trimmed by 5 bases and J by 5 bases, 7 bases remained unmatched. Germline V gene data show CDR1 as SEHNR and CDR2 as FQNEAQ (reference sequence). The CDR3 has 14 residues.

J is TRBJ1-4 and V is TRBV28, with D possibly matching TRBD1 (5 bases). The CDR3 extends over 14 amino acids. Germline V lookup: CDR1 MDHEN, CDR2 SYDVKM. Between the trimmed V and J ends, which lost 7 bases and 3 bases, there was a span of 12 bases. CDR3 in DNA: TGTGCCAGCACCGGGTGGGGGGCTAATGAAAAACTGTTTTTT. This translates into CASTGWGANEKLFF.

The V and J genes are TRBV29-1 and TRBJ2-5; TRBD2 might be the D (6 bases). Between the trimmed V and J ends, which lost 6 bases and 4 bases, there was a span of 21 bases. This CDR3 spans 15 amino acids. From germline, CDR1 is SQVTM and CDR2 ANQGSEA. The CDR3 DNA sequence: TGCAGCGTCGCGGGGTGGGAGAGGGGAGGAGAGACCCAGTACTTC. Its translation is CSVAGWERGGETQYF.

This clonotype was recorded a few times. The chain combines TRBV4-3 with TRBJ2-3; TRBD1 matches at 7 bases. The CDR3 length is 14 residues. V was pared by 4 bases and J by 6 bases, with 7 bases of the junction left unmatched. Germline V gene data show CDR1 as LGHNA and CDR2 as YSLEER. CDR3 residues: CASSPTEGADTQYF. In nucleotides, the CDR3 is TGCGCCAGCAGCCCTACCGAGGGGGCCGATACGCAGTATTTT.

The genes are TRBV4-3 and TRBJ2-7, with D possibly matching TRBD2 (5 bases). This CDR3 comprises 17 residues. V was pared by 4 bases and J by 3 bases, with 22 bases between. Germline V lookup: CDR1 LGHNA, CDR2 YSLEER. The CDR3 DNA reads TGCGCCAGCAGCCTTGGACTTAGCCCCTTAAGGTTCTACGAGCAGTACTTC. Protein: CASSLGLSPLRFYEQYF.

This chain connects TRBV28 to TRBJ2-7; TRBD1 matches 10 bases. Per germline, CDR1 MDHEN and CDR2 SYDVKM. The trim removed 4 bases at V and 2 bases at J, leaving 8 bases unmatched. This CDR3 region has 16 residues. CDR3 DNA sequence: TGTGCCAGCAGTTCCCCAGGACAGGGGGGCCCCTACGAGCAGTACTTC. Residues: CASSSPGQGGPYEQYF.

On this clonotype: At one end the junction does not follow the germline gene, possibly because of a read error. The chain is built from TRBV5-4 and TRBJ2-3; 7 bases are a match to TRBD1. Germline CDR1 SGHNT, CDR2 YYREEE (reference sequence). The CDR3 has 15 amino acids. CDR3 bases: TGTGCCAGCAGCTCCACAGGGGTTGGCACAGATACGCAGTATTTC. Translated: CASSSTGVGTDTQYF. Using reference TRBV5-4 and TRBJ2-3 for the parts outside the CDR3, the full variable domain is ETGVTQSPTHLIKTRGQQVTLRCSSQSGHNTVSWYQQALGQGPQFIFQYYREEENGRGNFPPRFSGLQFPNYSSELNVNALELDDSALYLCASSSTGVGTDTQYFGPGTRLTVL.

The rearrangement links TRBV11-2 to TRBJ2-5; D unclear. The ends were cut back, 0 bases at V and 4 bases at J, with 15 bases in the middle. There are 16 residues in the CDR3. Germline CDR1 SGHAT, CDR2 FQNNGV. DNA for the CDR3: TGTGCCAGCAGCTTAGATCAATCCCTTTTAGCAGAGACCCAGTACTTC. Residues: CASSLDQSLLAETQYF.

The genes are TRBV6-2 or TRBV6-3 and TRBJ2-1; 8 bases map to TRBD2. The V segment lost 6 bases and the J segment 8 bases; nucleotides outside the gene matches: 9. This CDR3 is 14 amino acids long. Germline V lookup: CDR1 MNHEY, CDR2 SVGEGT. CDR3 protein: CASRGEREMDEQFF. CDR3 nucleotide sequence: TGTGCCAGCAGGGGGGAGCGGGAGATGGATGAGCAGTTCTTC.

The chain has TRBV29-1 and TRBJ1-2; a possible D gene is TRBD1 (6 bases). The CDR3 sequence is 13 residues long. Per germline, CDR1 SQVTM and CDR2 ANQGSEA. Trimming removed 1 base at V and 4 bases at J, with 10 bases between. This CDR3 reads CSVEAGAAYGYTF. CDR3 sequence (DNA): TGCAGCGTTGAAGCAGGGGCGGCCTATGGCTACACCTTC.

The genes are TRBV20-1 and TRBJ2-2; weak D call: TRBD2 (6 bases). The CDR3 extends over 16 amino acids. CDR1 and CDR2 from the germline V gene are DFQATT and SNEGSKA (reference sequence). Trimming pared 2 bases from V and 3 bases from J, leaving 16 bases between. The CDR3 sequence: CSARSRWGVDTGELFF. In DNA, the CDR3 is TGCAGTGCTAGATCTCGATGGGGGGTTGACACCGGGGAGCTGTTTTTT.

The count of this clonotype is one. The CDR3 bases are TGTGCCATCAGAGACAGGGTGAGGGACGAGCAGTACTTC. Translation gives CAIRDRVRDEQYF. The chain combines TRBV10-3 with TRBJ2-7; 7 bases map to TRBD1. The V segment lost 6 bases and the J segment 5 bases; nucleotides outside the gene matches: 7. The CDR3 runs to 13 residues. Per germline, CDR1 ENHRY and CDR2 SYGVKD.

The V gene is TRBV19, the J gene TRBJ2-7; the D gene is possibly TRBD1 (6 bases). This CDR3 is built from 15 residues. From germline, CDR1 is LNHDA and CDR2 SQIVND (reference sequence). V was cut by 1 base and J by 2 bases, with 12 bases left in between. CDR3 nucleotides: TGTGCCAGTAGTATAGGGGGGCCCCAAACCTACGAGCAGTACTTC. Translation gives CASSIGGPQTYEQYF.

This clonotype was found once. This chain joins TRBV20-1 and TRBJ2-1; TRBD1 matches 9 bases. Germline CDR1 reads DFQATT; CDR2 reads SNEGSKA (reference sequence). The CDR3 runs 16 residues. V was clipped by 3 bases and J by 2 bases; unmatched bases: 8. The CDR3 DNA reads TGCAGTGCTAGCCCACAGGGGGCGTCCCCCTACAATGAGCAGTTCTTC. Translating gives CSASPQGASPYNEQFF.

The genes are TRBV7-9 and TRBJ2-5, with D hard to call. Germline V gene sequence: CDR1 SEHNR, CDR2 FQNEAQ (reference sequence). Trimming left V 5 bases short and J 2 bases short, with 9 bases between. This CDR3 spans 13 amino acids. The CDR3 is CASSPVMQETQYF. The CDR3 nucleotides read TGTGCCAGCAGCCCGGTCATGCAAGAGACCCAGTACTTC.

CDR3 nucleotides: TGTGCCAGCAGCTTGGGGGGACAAGTGGCCTACGAGCAGTACTTC. Protein product: CASSLGGQVAYEQYF. The J gene is TRBJ2-7, the V gene TRBV5-4; maybe TRBD1 (6 bases). Trimming removed 0 bases at V and 2 bases at J, with 12 bases between. The germline gives CDR1 SGHNT, CDR2 YYREEE (reference sequence). The CDR3 extends over 15 amino acids. The full variable domain, with the rest looked up from reference TRBV5-4 and TRBJ2-7, is ETGVTQSPTHLIKTRGQQVTLRCSSQSGHNTVSWYQQALGQGPQFIFQYYREEENGRGNFPPRFSGLQFPNYSSELNVNALELDDSALYLCASSLGGQVAYEQYFGPGTRLTVT.

This clonotype was counted only a few times. This chain links TRBV20-1 with TRBJ2-1; 11 bases agree with TRBD2. Germline V lookup: CDR1 DFQATT, CDR2 SNEGSKA (reference sequence). The CDR3 length is 18 residues. The J segment lost 8 bases and the V segment lost 2 bases, leaving 17 bases of the junction unmatched. DNA for the CDR3: TGCAGTGCTAGACCCCGGACTAGCGGGCAAGGCTCAGTCGATGAGCAGTTCTTC. It codes for CSARPRTSGQGSVDEQFF.

Only a few counts were recorded for this clonotype. V is TRBV19 and J is TRBJ2-1; D possibly matches TRBD1 or TRBD2 (6 bases each). The CDR3 runs 14 residues. CDR1 and CDR2 from the germline V gene are LNHDA and SQIVND (reference sequence). V was clipped by 5 bases and J by 6 bases, with 14 bases between them. The CDR3 nucleotides read TGTGCCAGTAGTCTCGGGGGCGCGAGCAATGAGCAGTTCTTC. Protein: CASSLGGASNEQFF.

This chain connects TRBV29-1 to TRBJ2-7, with D perhaps TRBD2 (6 bases). Germline V CDR1 and CDR2: SQVTM, ANQGSEA. V was shortened by 6 bases and J by 1 base, with 10 bases between the two germline ends. The CDR3 runs to 12 residues. In DNA, the CDR3 is TGCAGCGTGGGTAGCGGTTCCTACGAGCAGTACTTC. Its protein product is CSVGSGSYEQYF.

The chain uses TRBV20-1 and TRBJ2-7; 7 nucleotides agree with TRBD1. The CDR3 sequence is 14 residues long. The V gene end was trimmed by 5 bases and the J gene end by 0 bases; junction bases not matched to a gene: 7. CDR1 and CDR2 from the germline V gene are DFQATT and SNEGSKA (reference sequence). DNA of the CDR3: TGCAGTGCTTTTGACAGGGTGAGCTCCTACGAGCAGTACTTC. Its translation is CSAFDRVSSYEQYF.

The chain is built from TRBV7-9 and TRBJ2-5; the D gene is possibly TRBD1 (5 bases). Trimming took 5 bases from V and 3 from J, leaving 13 bases between them. CDR3 length: 14 residues. The germline V gene encodes CDR1 SEHNR and CDR2 FQNEAQ (reference sequence). The CDR3 reads CASSPLTTEETQYF. CDR3 nucleotide sequence: TGTGCCAGCAGCCCCCTAACGACAGAAGAGACCCAGTACTTC.

This rearrangement joins TRBV19 to TRBJ1-4; the D is unclear. CDR3 length: 15 amino acids. V gave up 3 bases and J gave up 14 bases, with 22 bases separating them. Germline V gene sequence: CDR1 LNHDA, CDR2 SQIVND (reference sequence). The CDR3 DNA sequence: TGTGCCAGTAGTATTTCACTCTCCGGAGGTGTTGGGCTGTTTTTT. Translation gives CASSISLSGGVGLFF.

The chain links TRBV7-9 to TRBJ2-7; TRBD1 might be the D (5 bases). Germline V CDR1 and CDR2: SEHNR, FQNEAQ (reference sequence). This CDR3 has 15 residues. V lost 1 base to trimming and J lost 0 bases, with 10 bases between them. The DNA of the CDR3 is TGTGCCAGCAGCTTAGGGGGCCTCAACTCCTACGAGCAGTACTTC. This sequence encodes CASSLGGLNSYEQYF.

This rearrangement joins TRBV29-1 to TRBJ2-1; 11 bases agree with TRBD2. The CDR3 spans 17 residues. Trimming took 3 bases from V and 2 from J; bases not matched to a gene: 9. Germline V gene data show CDR1 as SQVTM and CDR2 as ANQGSEA. The CDR3 is CSVEDSETSGTYNEQFF. CDR3 DNA: TGCAGCGTTGAGGATTCCGAGACTAGCGGGACCTACAATGAGCAGTTCTTC.

The V and J genes are TRBV20-1 and TRBJ1-6; D is unclear. The CDR3 totals 13 residues. The germline CDR1 and CDR2 sequences are DFQATT and SNEGSKA (reference sequence). Trimming removed 3 bases from V and 5 bases from J, with 8 bases in between. The CDR3 DNA reads as TGCAGTGCTAGTCCTGGGAATAATTCACCCCTCCACTTT. This encodes CSASPGNNSPLHF.

This chain connects TRBV14 to TRBJ1-2; D ambiguous. Germline values: CDR1 SGHDN, CDR2 FVKESK. This CDR3 is 14 amino acids long. V shed 2 bases and J shed 2 bases, with 9 bases lying between them. CDR3 in amino acids: CASSQWQENYGYTF. The CDR3 DNA is TGTGCCAGCAGCCAATGGCAGGAGAACTATGGCTACACCTTC.

The chain couples TRBV11-2 to TRBJ2-1, with D unclear. This CDR3 contains 13 residues. Trimming removed 5 bases from V and 8 bases from J, with 13 bases in between. CDR1 SGHAT and CDR2 FQNNGV come from the germline V gene. The CDR3 region is CASSRPMDDEQFF. DNA of the CDR3: TGTGCCAGCAGCCGACCCATGGATGATGAGCAGTTCTTC.